A selection of T cell receptor beta chains follows, all from one sample in a study of shared clonotypes between healthy human individuals. The table came from immunoSEQ multiplex PCR; TCRdb's copy has only in-frame clones and leaves some out. The sample has around 700,000 clones, 90% to 95% seen once; the top ten hold approximately 25%. The sample taken for sequencing was naive CD8+ T cells sorted from blood. The receptors originated from a man aged 25-40 years in good health. Each CDR3 is given with its conserved first and last residue. Fields, in order: J gene, V gene, D gene, clone size, CDR3 DNA, CDR3 protein. The D gene is left open where the match is weak. Only part of the rows carry a size: once, few, many, or a class if the clone is expanded.

TRBJ1-1	TRBV30	.	.	TGTGCCTGGAGTGCAAGCGCTGAAGCTTTCTTT	CAWSASAEAFF
TRBJ1-2	TRBV7-9	.	.	TGTGCCAGCAGCGGCGATGGGGGTTCCAACTATGGCTACACCTTC	CASSGDGGSNYGYTF
TRBJ2-7	TRBV7-9	.	few	TGTGCCAGCAGCACGGACTGGTCCTACGAGCAGTACTTC	CASSTDWSYEQYF
TRBJ2-7	TRBV19	.	once	TGTGCCAGTAGTATATATGGAGCGGCCCCCTCCTACGAGCAGTACTTC	CASSIYGAAPSYEQYF
TRBJ2-5	TRBV5-5	.	.	TGTGCCAGCAGCGGCGCTTGGAGGGAGACCCAGTACTTC	CASSGAWRETQYF
TRBJ2-1	TRBV5-1	.	.	TGCGCCAGCAGCTTGGGGGGCCAAGGGGACAATGAGCAGTTCTTC	CASSLGGQGDNEQFF
TRBJ1-1	TRBV7-6	.	.	TGTGCCAGCAGCCCCCTGGAGGAGAACACTGAAGCTTTCTTT	CASSPLEENTEAFF
TRBJ2-7	TRBV10-1	.	.	TGCGCCAGCAGTGAGTGGGGGCGACAAACCTACGAGCAGTACTTC	CASSEWGRQTYEQYF
TRBJ2-7	TRBV4-1	.	once	TGCGCCAGCAGCCAAGCATCGACACCCACCTACGAGCAGTACTTC	CASSQASTPTYEQYF
TRBJ2-1	TRBV19	TRBD2	.	TGTGCCAGTAGTCGAGCGGGAACGCAGTTCTTC	CASSRAGTQFF
TRBJ2-2	TRBV21-1	.	.	TGTGCCAGCGGGCGACAGGGGTCGTTTTGGAACACCGGGGAGCTGTTTTTT	CASGRQGSFWNTGELFF
TRBJ2-7	TRBV29-1	TRBD1	.	TGCAGCGTTGCCCCGGTGGGCAGGACAGGAGCCTACGAGCAGTACTTC	CSVAPVGRTGAYEQYF
TRBJ2-7	TRBV30	.	.	TGTGCCTGGAGTGTATCGAGTGGCTACGAGCAGTACTTC	CAWSVSSGYEQYF
TRBJ2-1	TRBV27	.	.	TGTGCCAGCAGTTTACTAGGGGATGGTGAGCAGTTCTTC	CASSLLGDGEQFF
TRBJ2-3	TRBV28	.	once	TGTGCCAGCAGTTTCGCCGGGGAAACAGATACGCAGTATTTT	CASSFAGETDTQYF
TRBJ1-5	TRBV6-9	.	once	TGTGCCAGCAGTTATCCTGTACAGGGACAGCCCCAGCATTTT	CASSYPVQGQPQHF
TRBJ2-3	TRBV5-4	TRBD2	.	TGTGCCAGCAGCGCCGGGACTAGTGGGTGGGGCACAGATACGCAGTATTTT	CASSAGTSGWGTDTQYF
TRBJ2-7	TRBV6-5	TRBD1	.	TGTGCCAGCAGTTACTCCGACAGGGGGATCGAGCAGTACTTC	CASSYSDRGIEQYF
TRBJ2-1	TRBV9	TRBD1	.	TGTGCCAGCAGCGTAACAGGGGGCCCTTTAAGCTCCTACAATGAGCAGTTCTTC	CASSVTGGPLSSYNEQFF
TRBJ2-7	TRBV6-1	.	.	TGTGCCAGCAGTGAATGGGGAGAGTCCTACGAGCAGTACTTC	CASSEWGESYEQYF
TRBJ1-1	TRBV5-6	.	.	TGTGCCAGCAGCGAGGGAACTGAAGCTTTCTTT	CASSEGTEAFF
TRBJ2-7	TRBV11-2	.	.	TGTGCCAGCACTATGAGGGGGGCATCCTACGAGCAGTACTTC	CASTMRGASYEQYF
TRBJ1-5	TRBV6-5	TRBD1	.	TGTGCCAGCAGTCAACCGGACAGGGACAGTCAGCCCCAGCATTTT	CASSQPDRDSQPQHF
TRBJ2-7	TRBV15	.	.	TGTGCCACCAGCAGAGATGAAGGGTACGAGCAGTACTTC	CATSRDEGYEQYF
TRBJ2-3	TRBV30	.	.	TGTGCCTGGAGTTGGGGGGCGAGCACAGATACGCAGTATTTT	CAWSWGASTDTQYF
TRBJ2-7	TRBV29-1	.	.	TGCAGCGTTGCGGGCCCCGAGGAGTACTTC	CSVAGPEEYF
TRBJ1-1	TRBV27	.	.	TGTGCCAGCAGTCCACGGACACTCATGAACACTGAAGCTTTCTTT	CASSPRTLMNTEAFF
TRBJ2-7	TRBV27	.	once	TGTGCCAGCAGCTCCGGGATAAAGGGTTACGAGCAGTACTTC	CASSSGIKGYEQYF
TRBJ1-5	TRBV2	.	.	TGTGCCAGCAGTGAATCGGCAGGAACAATCAATCAGCCCCAGCATTTT	CASSESAGTINQPQHF
TRBJ2-3	TRBV7-9	.	.	TGTGCCAGCAGCTTAGGTCGTGGCGGAAGCACAGATACGCAGTATTTT	CASSLGRGGSTDTQYF
TRBJ2-5	TRBV4-1	.	.	TGCGCCAGCAGCCAAATCGACGGGAGATACCAAGAGACCCAGTACTTC	CASSQIDGRYQETQYF
TRBJ2-2	TRBV19	TRBD2	.	TGTGCCAGTAGTATAAGGCCAGGGACTACGGAGCTGTTTTTT	CASSIRPGTTELFF
TRBJ2-1	TRBV7-5	.	.	TGTGTCAGAAGCCGAAGCGAATGCAGGACTTACACCTTATTCTACAATGAGCAGTTCTTC	CVRSRSECRTYTLFYNEQFF
TRBJ2-1	TRBV7-9	TRBD1	once	TGTGCCAGCAGCTTAGTGTCTTCCGGACAGGTGAGCAATGAGCAGTTCTTC	CASSLVSSGQVSNEQFF
TRBJ1-1	TRBV7-9	.	.	TGTGCCAGCACTGGCCCGGTGAACACTGAAGCTTTCTTT	CASTGPVNTEAFF